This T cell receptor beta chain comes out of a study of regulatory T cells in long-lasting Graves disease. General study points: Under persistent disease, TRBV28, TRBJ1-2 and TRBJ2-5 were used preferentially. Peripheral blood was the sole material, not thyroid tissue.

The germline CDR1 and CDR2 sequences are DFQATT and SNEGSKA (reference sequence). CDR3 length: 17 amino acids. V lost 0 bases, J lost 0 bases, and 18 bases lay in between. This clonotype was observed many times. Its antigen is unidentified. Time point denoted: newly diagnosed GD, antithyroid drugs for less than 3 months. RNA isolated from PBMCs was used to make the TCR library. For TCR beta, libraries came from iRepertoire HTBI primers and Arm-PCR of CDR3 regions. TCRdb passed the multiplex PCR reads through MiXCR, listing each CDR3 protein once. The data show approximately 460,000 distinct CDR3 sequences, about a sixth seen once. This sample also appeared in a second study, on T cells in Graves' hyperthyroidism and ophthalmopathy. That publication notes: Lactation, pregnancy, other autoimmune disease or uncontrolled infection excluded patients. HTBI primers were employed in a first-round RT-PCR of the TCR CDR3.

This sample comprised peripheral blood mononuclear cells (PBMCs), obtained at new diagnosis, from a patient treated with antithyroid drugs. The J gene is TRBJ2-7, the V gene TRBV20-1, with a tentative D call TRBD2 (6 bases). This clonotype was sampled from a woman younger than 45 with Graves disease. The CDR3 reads CSARDFSGYQYSYEQYF. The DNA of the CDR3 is TGCAGTGCTAGAGATTTTAGCGGTTATCAATACTCCTACGAGCAGTACTTC.